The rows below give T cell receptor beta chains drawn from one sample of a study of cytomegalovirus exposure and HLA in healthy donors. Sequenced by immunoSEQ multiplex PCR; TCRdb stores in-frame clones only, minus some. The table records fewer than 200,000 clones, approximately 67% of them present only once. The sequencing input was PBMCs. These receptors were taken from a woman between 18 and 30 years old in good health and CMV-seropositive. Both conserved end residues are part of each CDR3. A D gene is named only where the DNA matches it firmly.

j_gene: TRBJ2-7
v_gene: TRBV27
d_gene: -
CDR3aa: CATKSDSGEQYF

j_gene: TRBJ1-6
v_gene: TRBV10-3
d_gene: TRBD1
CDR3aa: CAISESTGAPLHF

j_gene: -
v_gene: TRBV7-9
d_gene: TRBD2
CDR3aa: CASSSTSGTLYEQYF

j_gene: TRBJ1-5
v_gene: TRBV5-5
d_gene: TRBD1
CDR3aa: CASRLGQGASNQPQHF

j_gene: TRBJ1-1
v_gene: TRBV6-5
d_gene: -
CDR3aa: CASSYSIEGPYAFF

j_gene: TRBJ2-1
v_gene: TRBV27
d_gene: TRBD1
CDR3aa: CASSRDRVKFWFF

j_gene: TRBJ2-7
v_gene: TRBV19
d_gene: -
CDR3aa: CASNDGKYEQYF

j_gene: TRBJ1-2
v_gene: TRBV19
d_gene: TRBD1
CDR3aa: CASSFAGQGVSGYTF

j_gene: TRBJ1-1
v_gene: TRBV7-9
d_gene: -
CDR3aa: CASSVTLQVEAFF

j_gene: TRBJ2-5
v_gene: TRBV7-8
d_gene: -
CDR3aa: CASSLSIGVGETQYF

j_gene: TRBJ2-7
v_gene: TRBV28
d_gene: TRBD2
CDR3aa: CASSFGLAGNEQYF

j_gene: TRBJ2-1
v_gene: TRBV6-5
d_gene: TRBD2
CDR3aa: CASSWGRAGDHEQFF

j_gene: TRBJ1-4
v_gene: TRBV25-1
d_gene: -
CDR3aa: CASSEQQDGTPGGKLFF

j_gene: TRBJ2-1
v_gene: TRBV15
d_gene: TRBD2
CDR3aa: CATSRAVRTSGNNEQFF

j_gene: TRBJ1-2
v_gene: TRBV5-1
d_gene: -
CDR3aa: CASSLAGGGSYGYTF

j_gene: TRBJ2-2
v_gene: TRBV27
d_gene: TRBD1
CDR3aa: CASSFWDRFNTGELFF

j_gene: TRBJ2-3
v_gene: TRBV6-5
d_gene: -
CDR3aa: CASKLARRTDTQYF

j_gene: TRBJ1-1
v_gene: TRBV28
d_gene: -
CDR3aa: CASSLEAAGATEAFF

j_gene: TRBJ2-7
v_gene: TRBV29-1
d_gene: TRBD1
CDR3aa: CSVTGQGKVHEQYF

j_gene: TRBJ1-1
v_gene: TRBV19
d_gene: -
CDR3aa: CASSMALLNTEAFF

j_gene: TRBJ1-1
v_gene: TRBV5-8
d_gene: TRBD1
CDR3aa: CASSLQGLSEAFF

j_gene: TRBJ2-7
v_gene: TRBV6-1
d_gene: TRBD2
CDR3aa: CASSDGGSSYEQYF

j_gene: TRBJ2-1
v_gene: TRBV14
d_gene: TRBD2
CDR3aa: CASGRLAAGNEQFF

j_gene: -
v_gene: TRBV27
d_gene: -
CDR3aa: CASSLRNEQYF

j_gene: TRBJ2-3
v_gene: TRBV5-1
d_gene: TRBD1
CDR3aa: CASSLAGGGTDTQYF

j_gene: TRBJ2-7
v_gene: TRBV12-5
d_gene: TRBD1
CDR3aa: CASGLDISGTGDGLEQYF

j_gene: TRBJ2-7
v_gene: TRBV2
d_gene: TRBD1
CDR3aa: CASSQGQVYEQYF

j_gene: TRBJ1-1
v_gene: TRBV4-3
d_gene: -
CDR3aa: CASSLQGGDTEAFF

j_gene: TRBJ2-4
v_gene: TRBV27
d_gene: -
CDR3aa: CASKDVRGMEGDIQYF

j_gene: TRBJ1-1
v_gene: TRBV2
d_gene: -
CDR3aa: CASMREINTEAFF

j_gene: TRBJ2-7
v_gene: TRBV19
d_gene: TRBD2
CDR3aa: CASSTGLAGAVNEQYF

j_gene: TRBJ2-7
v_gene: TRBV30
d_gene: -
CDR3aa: CAWSVRFPQGKEQYF

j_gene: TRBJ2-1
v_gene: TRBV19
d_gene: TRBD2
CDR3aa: CASSDLGAGVFNEQFF

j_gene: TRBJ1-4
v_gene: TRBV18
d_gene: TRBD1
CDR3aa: CASSVPGTGVGEANEKLFF

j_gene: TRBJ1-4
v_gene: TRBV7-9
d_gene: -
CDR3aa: CASSWKGELFF

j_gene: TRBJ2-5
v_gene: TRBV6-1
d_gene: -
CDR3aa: CASREGGYQETQYF

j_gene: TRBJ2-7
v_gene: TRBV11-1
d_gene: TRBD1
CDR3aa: CASSSPLDRGLTYEQYF